Presented here are 27 T cell receptor beta chains from one specimen sequenced in a study of blood T cell repertoires in COVID-19. Method: immunoSEQ multiplex PCR; TCRdb's copy keeps in-frame clones and lacks some. The table shows 56,000 or so clones, with more than 85% occurring only once. Sequencing input: peripheral blood. These receptors were collected from a man aged 50-59 years with active COVID-19.

V gene TRBV5-1 combines with J gene TRBJ2-7, with D perhaps given as TRBD1 or TRBD2 (6 bases each). V was clipped by 4 bases and J by 0 bases, with 14 bases between them. This CDR3 contains 15 residues. The germline gives CDR1 SGHRS, CDR2 YFSETQ. CDR3 sequence: CASSVGGQSSYEQYF. The CDR3 nucleotides read TGCGCCAGCAGCGTGGGGGGCCAGAGCTCCTACGAGCAGTACTTC.

This chain joins TRBV3-1 (or the pseudogene TRBV3-2) and TRBJ1-5; D unclear. The CDR3 runs 15 residues. Trimming pared 4 bases from V and 3 bases from J, leaving 13 bases between. Germline CDR1 is LGHDT and CDR2 is YNNKEL (reference sequence). The CDR3 sequence is CASSRDGSSNQPQHF. The CDR3 coding sequence is TGTGCCAGCAGCCGTGACGGGTCATCCAATCAGCCCCAGCATTTT.

The CDR3 nucleotides are TGTGCCAGCAGCCCTACAGGGGGAGGTGAGCAGTACTTC. It codes for CASSPTGGGEQYF. The chain links TRBV4-2 to TRBJ2-7, with 8 bases lining up with TRBD1. V lost 4 bases and J lost 7; bases outside the gene matches: 6. The CDR3 runs to 13 residues. Germline lookup yields CDR1 LGHNA and CDR2 YNFKEQ.

J is TRBJ1-1 and V is TRBV19; unclear D gene. The CDR3 sequence is 16 residues long. Germline V gene sequence: CDR1 LNHDA, CDR2 SQIVND (reference sequence). V lost 4 bases and J lost 1, with 16 bases in between. The CDR3 spells CASSKPATRQNTEAFF. CDR3 in DNA: TGTGCCAGTAGTAAACCAGCAACCCGACAGAACACTGAAGCTTTCTTT.

The CDR3 nucleotides are TGTGCCAGTTTACAGGAGCAGAACACTGAAGCTTTCTTT. It codes for CASLQEQNTEAFF. This rearrangement joins TRBV2 to TRBJ1-1; a weak D match, TRBD1 (5 bases). Trimming stripped 9 bases from V and 1 base from J, with 12 bases between. The CDR3 loop spans 13 amino acids. CDR1 is SNHLY and CDR2 is FYNNEI in the germline V gene. Full variable domain (missing parts from reference TRBV2 and TRBJ1-1): EPEVTQTPSHQVTQMGQEVILRCVPISNHLYFYWYRQILGQKVEFLVSFYNNEISEKSEIFDDQFSVERPDGSNFTLKIRSTKLEDSAMYFCASLQEQNTEAFFGQGTRLTVV.

The CDR3 region is CASSFRGNSPLHF. The CDR3, as DNA: TGTGCCAGCAGCTTCAGGGGGAATTCACCCCTCCACTTT. The V call is TRBV27, the J call TRBJ1-6; 7 bases line up with TRBD1. CDR3 length: 13 amino acids. Germline trimming cut 6 bases from V and 7 bases from J; bases unmatched to any gene: 3. Per the germline V gene, CDR1 is MNHEY and CDR2 is SMNVEV (reference sequence).

The chain recombines TRBV11-2 with TRBJ1-1; 8 positions agree with TRBD1. The CDR3 is 18 amino acids. CDR1 and CDR2 (germline): SGHAT, FQNNGV. V lost 1 base and J lost 6; bases outside the gene matches: 16. The CDR3 nucleotides read TGTGCCAGCAGCTTAGTTGCTCAGGGGGCCCACCTCGAACCTGAAGCTTTCTTT. Residues: CASSLVAQGAHLEPEAFF.

The CDR3 DNA reads as TGTGCCAGCAGCTCCTCGGGAGGGAGCTCCTACAATGAGCAGTTCTTC. Residues: CASSSSGGSSYNEQFF. The chain combines TRBV5-4 with TRBJ2-1; 8 nucleotides line up with TRBD2. Germline loops: CDR1 SGHNT, CDR2 YYREEE (reference sequence). The CDR3 spans 16 residues. V dropped 3 bases and J dropped 0; count of bases not matched to a gene: 5.

The chain is built from TRBV3-1 (or the pseudogene TRBV3-2) and TRBJ2-1; weak D call: TRBD2 (6 bases). Germline values: CDR1 LGHDT, CDR2 YNNKEL (reference sequence). Trimming shortened V by 5 bases and J by 0 bases, and 14 bases separated the two germline ends. This CDR3 comprises 16 residues. This chain's CDR3 is CASSNRGVSSYNEQFF. In nucleotides, the CDR3 is TGTGCCAGCAGCAATCGCGGGGTAAGCTCCTACAATGAGCAGTTCTTC.

This clone showed up just once. The chain joins TRBV5-1 to TRBJ2-5; weak D call: TRBD2 (6 bases). V dropped 0 bases and J dropped 9 bases, with 9 bases sitting between them. The length of the CDR3 is 12 residues. Germline lookup yields CDR1 SGHRS and CDR2 YFSETQ. The CDR3 is CASSLAGVAQYF. As DNA, the CDR3 is TGCGCCAGCAGCTTGGCGGGGGTGGCCCAGTACTTC.

The rearrangement links TRBV9 to TRBJ2-2; possible D gene TRBD1, 6 bases. The CDR3 extends over 15 amino acids. V lost 2 bases and J lost 5, with 13 bases in between. Looked up from germline, CDR1 is SGDLS and CDR2 is YYNGEE. The CDR3 DNA reads TGTGCCAGCAGCGTCGCAGGGGAGAAAACCGGGGAGCTGTTTTTT. This sequence encodes CASSVAGEKTGELFF.

In this sample, this clone turned up once. This sequence joins TRBV5-6 and TRBJ2-5; TRBD1 matches 9 bases. Per germline, CDR1 SGHDT and CDR2 YYEEEE. This CDR3 contains 15 residues. Trimming at V came to 0 bases and at J to 2 bases, leaving 2 bases not matched to a gene. The CDR3 protein is CASSLAGTGQETQYF. DNA for the CDR3: TGTGCCAGCAGCTTGGCTGGGACAGGGCAAGAGACCCAGTACTTC.

The rearrangement links TRBV7-2 to TRBJ1-5; TRBD1 aligns across 9 bases. Trimming at V came to 8 bases and at J to 4 bases, leaving 3 bases not matched to a gene. The germline V gene has CDR1 SGHTA and CDR2 FQGNSA. There are 13 residues in the CDR3. The CDR3 bases are TGTGCCAGCGGGGGGACAGGGAATCAGCCCCAGCATTTT. Its protein product is CASGGTGNQPQHF.

The chain employs TRBV2 and TRBJ2-3; tentative D call: TRBD2 (5 bases). Germline V CDR1 and CDR2: SNHLY, FYNNEI. Trimming pared 4 bases from V and 0 bases from J, leaving 8 bases between. There are 14 residues in the CDR3. The CDR3: CASSVSGSTDTQYF. CDR3 nucleotide sequence: TGTGCCAGCAGTGTAAGCGGTAGCACAGATACGCAGTATTTT.

V is TRBV9 and J is TRBJ2-1; 12 nucleotides line up with TRBD2. Germline V gene sequence: CDR1 SGDLS, CDR2 YYNGEE. J gave up 2 bases and V 3 bases, and 3 bases lay outside the gene matches. This CDR3 comprises 16 residues. The CDR3 is CASSARTSGAYNEQFF. As DNA, the CDR3 is TGTGCCAGCAGCGCGCGGACTAGCGGGGCCTACAATGAGCAGTTCTTC.

V and J are TRBV24-1 and TRBJ2-1; TRBD1 might be the D (6 bases). Between the trimmed V and J ends, which lost 4 bases and 5 bases, there was a span of 14 bases. Per the germline V gene, CDR1 is KGHDR and CDR2 is SFDVKD. The CDR3 spans 15 residues. The CDR3 loop reads CATSERGGSDNEQFF. For the CDR3, the DNA is TGTGCCACCAGTGAAAGAGGGGGTTCCGACAATGAGCAGTTCTTC.

The J gene is TRBJ2-5, the V gene TRBV11-2; TRBD2 aligns across 14 bases. V lost 1 base, J lost 4 bases, and 11 bases stayed unmatched. Germline assignment: CDR1 SGHAT and CDR2 FQNNGV. This CDR3 has 19 residues. The CDR3 protein is CASSLGRLAGGQYRETQYF. As DNA, the CDR3 is TGTGCCAGCAGCTTAGGTCGACTAGCGGGGGGGCAGTACAGAGAGACCCAGTACTTC.

V usage is TRBV7-2 and J usage is TRBJ1-2; TRBD1 matches 7 bases. CDR1 is SGHTA, CDR2 FQGNSA, per germline. The V segment lost 6 bases and the J segment 2 bases; nucleotides outside the gene matches: 6. The CDR3 length is 14 residues. CDR3 in amino acids: CASRRQGRNYGYTF. The CDR3 region has the DNA TGTGCCAGCAGAAGACAGGGTAGGAACTATGGCTACACCTTC.

This clone appeared once. The V call is TRBV25-1, the J call TRBJ1-2; 7 positions match TRBD1. Germline assignment: CDR1 MGHDK and CDR2 SYGVNS. This CDR3 comprises 15 residues. The trim removed 1 base at V and 8 bases at J, leaving 10 bases unmatched. The CDR3 coding sequence is TGTGCCAGCAGTGAATCCGCAGGGGGGACGCGAGGCTACACCTTC. Translating gives CASSESAGGTRGYTF.

J is TRBJ2-7 and V is TRBV6-5; D remains unclear. CDR3 length equals 14 residues. Germline lookup yields CDR1 MNHEY and CDR2 SVGAGI. V dropped 5 bases and J dropped 1 base, with 12 bases sitting between them. The CDR3: CASSIQLFSYEQYF. The CDR3 nucleotides read TGTGCCAGCAGTATCCAACTATTTTCCTACGAGCAGTACTTC.

This sequence joins TRBV30 and TRBJ1-1; TRBD1 is a possible D gene (6 bases). V was cut by 1 base and J by 1 base, with 10 bases left in between. The length of the CDR3 is 14 residues. Germline CDR1 and CDR2: GTSNPN and SVGIG (reference sequence). The CDR3 region has the DNA TGTGCCTGGAGTGCTGGGACAAGGAACACTGAAGCTTTCTTT. This gives the protein CAWSAGTRNTEAFF.

This rearrangement joins TRBV7-9 to TRBJ2-3, with TRBD2 as a possible D gene (5 bases). V lost 3 bases to trimming and J lost 6 bases, with 16 bases between them. The CDR3 spans 15 residues. CDR1 and CDR2 from the germline V gene are SEHNR and FQNEAQ (reference sequence). CDR3: CASSLSAVRTDTQYF. As DNA, the CDR3 is TGTGCCAGCAGCTTGTCAGCGGTTCGTACCGATACGCAGTATTTT. The full variable domain, in which reference TRBV7-9 and TRBJ2-3 provide the parts outside the CDR3, is DTGVSQNPRHKITKRGQNVTFRCDPISEHNRLYWYRQTLGQGPEFLTYFQNEAQLEKSRLLSDRFSAERPKGSFSTLEIQRTEQGDSAMYLCASSLSAVRTDTQYFGPGTRLTVL.

This chain links TRBV7-2 with TRBJ2-2; the match to TRBD1 covers 7 bases. The CDR3 runs 12 residues. The germline V gene encodes CDR1 SGHTA and CDR2 FQGNSA. After removal of 6 bases from V and 8 bases from J, the junction contained 3 bases not matched to a gene. CDR3 residues: CASRMDRGELFF. The CDR3, as DNA: TGTGCCAGCAGAATGGACAGGGGGGAGCTGTTTTTT.

The V and J genes are TRBV7-2 and TRBJ1-1; TRBD1 is a possible D gene (5 bases). This CDR3 contains 13 residues. CDR1 and CDR2 from the germline V gene are SGHTA and FQGNSA. V was shortened by 3 bases and J by 3 bases, with 8 bases between the two germline ends. The CDR3 nucleotides read TGTGCCAGCAGCTTCGGCAGGGACACTGAAGCTTTCTTT. Translation: CASSFGRDTEAFF.

The chain carries TRBV7-9 and TRBJ2-1; weak D call: TRBD1 (6 bases). This CDR3 has 16 residues. The V and J ends lost 0 bases and 3 bases respectively, with 12 bases between them. Germline V gene sequence: CDR1 SEHNR, CDR2 FQNEAQ (reference sequence). The CDR3 DNA reads TGTGCCAGCAGCTTAGCGGGCGCAGGGGACTACAATGAGCAGTTCTTC. Translation gives CASSLAGAGDYNEQFF.

The chain combines TRBV5-6 with TRBJ1-1; D unresolved. Trimming stripped 4 bases from V and 0 bases from J, with 16 bases between. Germline V lookup: CDR1 SGHDT, CDR2 YYEEEE. CDR3 length: 16 residues. The CDR3 spells CASSPGPASMNTEAFF. DNA of the CDR3: TGTGCCAGCAGCCCTGGGCCAGCTTCCATGAACACTGAAGCTTTCTTT.

The V gene is TRBV6-2 or TRBV6-3, the J gene TRBJ1-5; D is uncertain. Germline-derived CDR1 and CDR2 are MNHEY and SVGEGT. The germline V and J ends were trimmed by 0 bases and 6 bases, with 15 bases remaining between them. CDR3 size: 16 residues. The CDR3 coding sequence is TGTGCCAGCAGTTACTCCCGGGGAGGAGTGCTTCAGCCCCAGCATTTT. Translation gives CASSYSRGGVLQPQHF.